A single sample is the source of the 31 T cell receptor beta chains below, sequenced in a study of blood T cell repertoires in COVID-19. Data came from immunoSEQ multiplex PCR; TCRdb stores just in-frame clones and leaves some out. This sample yields approximately 280,000 clones, of which about 82% are seen a single time; roughly 4.6% belongs to the top ten. The sample consisted of peripheral blood. All receptors come from a man aged 50-60 years with active or convalescent COVID-19.

The rearrangement joins TRBV7-2 to TRBJ2-7; D is possibly TRBD2 (5 bases). V lost 3 bases, J lost 4 bases, and 13 bases lay in between. This CDR3 has 14 amino acids. CDR1 is SGHTA, CDR2 FQGNSA, per germline. This CDR3 is CASSLDWGGYEQYF. The CDR3 DNA sequence: TGTGCCAGCAGCTTGGACTGGGGTGGGTACGAGCAGTACTTC.

V is TRBV30 and J is TRBJ1-1; D gene uncertain. The CDR3 has 13 amino acids. The germline CDR1 and CDR2 sequences are GTSNPN and SVGIG (reference sequence). The V end lost 4 bases, the J end lost 2 bases, and 11 bases lay between the germline ends. The CDR3 bases are TGTGCCTGGATCGGAGAACCCAACACTGAAGCTTTCTTT. It codes for CAWIGEPNTEAFF.

This clone was seen only a few times. The rearrangement joins TRBV4-1 to TRBJ1-1; 9 bases map to TRBD1. Germline CDR1 and CDR2: MGHRA and YSYEKL. J gave up 2 bases and V 0 bases, and 13 bases lay outside the gene matches. CDR3 length: 19 residues. The CDR3 loop reads CASSQDFGQGYIGNTEAFF. Written as DNA, the CDR3 is TGCGCCAGCAGCCAAGATTTCGGACAGGGGTATATAGGAAACACTGAAGCTTTCTTT.

The rearrangement uses TRBV19 and TRBJ2-5, with 12 bases matching TRBD2. Trimming removed 5 bases from V and 2 bases from J; junction bases left unmatched: 3. The CDR3 covers 15 residues. Germline loops: CDR1 LNHDA, CDR2 SQIVND (reference sequence). The CDR3 nucleotides are TGTGCCAGTAGTGGGACTAGCGGGCCTCAAGAGACCCAGTACTTC. It specifies CASSGTSGPQETQYF.

V and J are TRBV18 and TRBJ2-5; a weak D match, TRBD2 (6 bases). The CDR3 runs 14 residues. From germline, CDR1 is KGHSH and CDR2 LQKENI. Trimming pared 0 bases from V and 4 bases from J, leaving 9 bases between. This chain's CDR3 is CASSPPGAGETQYF. In nucleotides, the CDR3 is TGTGCCAGCTCACCACCGGGAGCGGGAGAGACCCAGTACTTC.

The chain couples TRBV28 to TRBJ1-4, with D perhaps matching TRBD1 (5 bases). Trimming cost V 5 bases and J 8 bases, with 15 bases left between them. CDR1 MDHEN and CDR2 SYDVKM come from the germline V gene. This CDR3 spans 14 amino acids. The CDR3 sequence is CASSTGSDGEKLFF. CDR3 nucleotides: TGTGCCAGCAGTACAGGTTCTGACGGGGAAAAACTGTTTTTT.

The chain joins TRBV4-3 to TRBJ1-1; TRBD1 matches 7 bases. The length of the CDR3 is 19 residues. The J segment lost 5 bases and the V segment lost 1 base, leaving 19 bases of the junction unmatched. Per the germline V gene, CDR1 is LGHNA and CDR2 is YSLEER. This CDR3 is CASSQGSAYEDRSVTEAFF. In DNA form, the CDR3 reads TGCGCCAGCAGCCAAGGGAGCGCTTATGAGGACAGGAGTGTGACTGAAGCTTTCTTT.

The rearrangement joins TRBV4-2 to TRBJ2-1, with 9 nucleotides matching TRBD2. V lost 1 base, J lost 2 bases, and 6 bases stayed unmatched. This CDR3 is 17 amino acids long. Germline-derived CDR1 and CDR2 are LGHNA and YNFKEQ. For the CDR3, the DNA is TGTGCCAGCAGCCAAGGGTCAAGCGGGAGGACCTACAATGAGCAGTTCTTC. This sequence encodes CASSQGSSGRTYNEQFF.

The gene calls are TRBV15 and TRBJ2-3; 8 bases are a match to TRBD1. The germline gives CDR1 LNHNV, CDR2 YYDKDF (reference sequence). V dropped 4 bases and J dropped 5; count of bases not matched to a gene: 11. This CDR3 spans 16 amino acids. Here the CDR3 reads CATSTGQGGREDTQYF. The CDR3, as DNA: TGTGCCACCAGCACCGGACAGGGCGGGCGGGAAGATACGCAGTATTTT.

This clone appeared a single time. Other DNA sequences in the sample encode the same CDR3. The J gene is TRBJ1-2, the V gene TRBV14; no clear D gene. The CDR3 is made up of 13 amino acids. Germline lookup yields CDR1 SGHDN and CDR2 FVKESK. Trimming cost V 1 base and J 2 bases, with 5 bases left between them. The CDR3 is CASSQGQNYGYTF. The CDR3 nucleotides are TGTGCCAGCAGCCAAGGCCAGAACTATGGCTACACCTTC.

The gene calls are TRBV7-2 and TRBJ2-5; TRBD1 might be the D (6 bases). CDR3 length: 14 residues. V was pared by 5 bases and J by 5 bases, with 15 bases between. Looked up from germline, CDR1 is SGHTA and CDR2 is FQGNSA. Written as DNA, the CDR3 is TGTGCCAGCAGCACCCGCAGGGGTTTCGAGACCCAGTACTTC. This translates into CASSTRRGFETQYF.

The chain is built from TRBV18 and TRBJ1-5; TRBD1 matches at 7 bases. J gave up 5 bases and V 4 bases, and 11 bases lay outside the gene matches. CDR1 is KGHSH and CDR2 is LQKENI in the germline V gene. The length of the CDR3 is 16 residues. The CDR3 DNA reads TGTGCCAGCTCACGCGACAGGGTAGGGCAAGATCAGCCCCAGCATTTT. It codes for CASSRDRVGQDQPQHF.

V is TRBV29-1 and J is TRBJ2-1, with TRBD2 matching 9 bases. The CDR3 sequence is 17 residues long. Germline values: CDR1 SQVTM, CDR2 ANQGSEA. V was clipped by 2 bases and J by 4 bases; unmatched bases: 12. This chain's CDR3 is CSVELDASGISYNEQFF. The CDR3 bases are TGCAGCGTTGAATTGGATGCTAGCGGGATCAGTTACAATGAGCAGTTCTTC.

This chain links TRBV4-2 with TRBJ2-1; 12 positions match TRBD2. The length of the CDR3 is 16 residues. The germline V gene encodes CDR1 LGHNA and CDR2 YNFKEQ. V lost 6 bases and J lost 1; bases outside the gene matches: 4. CDR3 protein: CASRRTSGNSYNEQFF. The CDR3 DNA follows: TGTGCCAGCAGACGGACTAGCGGGAATTCCTACAATGAGCAGTTCTTC.

The chain couples TRBV7-8 to TRBJ2-5; TRBD2 matches at 8 bases. The CDR3 has 16 amino acids. V was clipped by 5 bases and J by 2 bases; unmatched bases: 10. The V gene's germline CDR1 is SGHVS and CDR2 FQNEAQ. The CDR3 region is CASSPSGGTRQETQYF. For the CDR3, the DNA is TGTGCCAGCAGCCCCTCGGGGGGGACAAGGCAAGAGACCCAGTACTTC. The complete variable domain, with remaining parts taken from reference TRBV7-8 and TRBJ2-5, reads GAGVSQSPRYKVAKRGQDVALRCDPISGHVSLFWYQQALGQGPEFLTYFQNEAQLDKSGLPSDRFFAERPEGSVSTLKIQRTQQEDSAVYLCASSPSGGTRQETQYFGPGTRLLVL.

This clone has just a few counts. As DNA, the CDR3 is TGTGCCAGCAGTTTATCCTGGACAGGGGTGACCGGGGAGCTGTTTTTT. The encoded protein is CASSLSWTGVTGELFF. The chain recombines TRBV27 with TRBJ2-2, with TRBD1 matching 9 bases. CDR1 MNHEY and CDR2 SMNVEV come from the germline V gene (reference sequence). The CDR3 extends over 16 amino acids. Trimming removed 0 bases from V and 5 bases from J; junction bases left unmatched: 4.

This clone was counted a few times. The same CDR3 arises from other DNA sequences in this sample as well. The chain employs TRBV5-1 and TRBJ2-1, with 9 bases aligning to TRBD2. Looked up from germline, CDR1 is SGHRS and CDR2 is YFSETQ. V dropped 5 bases and J dropped 0; count of bases not matched to a gene: 3. This CDR3 contains 15 residues. This chain's CDR3 is CASSFSGSSYNEQFF. The DNA of the CDR3 is TGCGCCAGCAGTTTTAGCGGGAGCTCCTACAATGAGCAGTTCTTC. The whole variable domain, remainder taken from reference TRBV5-1 and TRBJ2-1, is KAGVTQTPRYLIKTRGQQVTLSCSPISGHRSVSWYQQTPGQGLQFLFEYFSETQRNKGNFPGRFSGRQFSNSRSEMNVSTLELGDSALYLCASSFSGSSYNEQFFGPGTRLTVL.

This chain connects TRBV28 to TRBJ2-1; a possible D gene is TRBD2 (6 bases). Germline V gives CDR1 MDHEN, CDR2 SYDVKM. V was trimmed by 4 bases and J by 11 bases, leaving 12 bases between them. This CDR3 is built from 12 residues. The CDR3 sequence: CASSSSTRQQFF. Written as DNA, the CDR3 is TGTGCCAGCAGTTCCTCGACTAGACAGCAGTTCTTC.

CDR3 amino acids: CSASDEFSGNTIYF. The CDR3 bases are TGCAGTGCTAGTGACGAGTTCTCTGGAAACACCATATATTTT. This rearrangement joins TRBV20-1 to TRBJ1-3; D not certain. Germline V gene lookup returns CDR1 DFQATT and CDR2 SNEGSKA (reference sequence). The CDR3 is 14 residues long. The V end was cut by 3 bases, the J end by 0 bases, with 9 bases between.

The chain recombines TRBV28 with TRBJ2-7; 8 nucleotides align to TRBD1. The length of the CDR3 is 15 residues. Germline values: CDR1 MDHEN, CDR2 SYDVKM. Trimming took 7 bases from V and 2 from J; bases not matched to a gene: 10. The CDR3 region is CASTGDRMITYEQYF. CDR3 nucleotides: TGTGCCAGCACCGGGGACAGGATGATCACCTACGAGCAGTACTTC.

Notes on this clone: The same CDR3 can be traced to other DNA sequences in this sample. The rearrangement links TRBV19 to TRBJ1-1, with D hard to call. The CDR3 sequence is 13 residues long. The germline V gene encodes CDR1 LNHDA and CDR2 SQIVND (reference sequence). V was shortened by 5 bases and J by 0 bases, with 7 bases between the two germline ends. CDR3 sequence reads: CASSQTVNTEAFF. For the CDR3, the DNA is TGTGCCAGTAGTCAAACGGTGAACACTGAAGCTTTCTTT.

This clone was seen more than once but under ten times. V and J are TRBV6-5 and TRBJ1-5; 9 bases are a match to TRBD1. From germline, CDR1 is MNHEY and CDR2 SVGAGI. The CDR3 totals 14 residues. Trimming removed 11 bases from V and 4 bases from J; junction bases left unmatched: 9. CDR3 region: CAGAGQGWNQPQHF. The CDR3 coding sequence is TGTGCCGGCGCGGGACAGGGTTGGAATCAGCCCCAGCATTTT.

CDR3 nucleotide sequence: TGTGCCAGCAGAGATGCTAGCGGGAGGTGGTACGAGCAGTACTTC. Amino acids: CASRDASGRWYEQYF. The chain employs TRBV2 and TRBJ2-7; 11 nucleotides agree with TRBD2. The CDR3 covers 15 residues. The germline V gene encodes CDR1 SNHLY and CDR2 FYNNEI. V lost 6 bases, J lost 4 bases, and 8 bases stayed unmatched.

This sequence joins TRBV3-1 (or the pseudogene TRBV3-2) and TRBJ1-1; maybe TRBD1 (6 bases). V lost 5 bases to trimming and J lost 11 bases, with 12 bases between them. The CDR3 length is 11 residues. Looked up from germline, CDR1 is LGHDT and CDR2 is YNNKEL (reference sequence). CDR3 coding DNA: TGTGCCAGCAGCGAACAGGGTCGGGCTTTCTTT. It yields the protein CASSEQGRAFF.

J is TRBJ1-1 and V is TRBV10-2; a possible D gene is TRBD1 (5 bases). CDR3 length: 13 amino acids. V gave up 2 bases and J gave up 4 bases, with 8 bases separating them. Germline V gives CDR1 WSHSY, CDR2 SAAADI. Here the CDR3 reads CASSELGGTEAFF. The CDR3 DNA is TGCGCCAGCAGTGAGCTGGGGGGCACTGAAGCTTTCTTT.

The chain couples TRBV29-1 to TRBJ1-1; D not certain. Germline V gene data show CDR1 as SQVTM and CDR2 as ANQGSEA. Trimming removed 4 bases at V and 2 bases at J, with 11 bases between. CDR3 size: 13 residues. The CDR3, as DNA: TGCAGCGTTGGTGCAGATCCTAACACTGAAGCTTTCTTT. Encoded protein: CSVGADPNTEAFF. The whole variable domain, remainder taken from reference TRBV29-1 and TRBJ1-1, is SAVISQKPSRDICQRGTSLTIQCQVDSQVTMMFWYRQQPGQSLTLIATANQGSEATYESGFVIDKFPISRPNLTFSTLTVSNMSPEDSSIYLCSVGADPNTEAFFGQGTRLTVV.

Regarding this clone: Other DNA sequences within the sample encode an identical CDR3. The chain employs TRBV7-3 and TRBJ2-3, with D perhaps TRBD2 (6 bases). The V gene lost 1 base and the J gene lost 3 bases, with 8 bases spanning the gap. This CDR3 region has 14 residues. CDR1 and CDR2 from the germline V gene are SGHTA and FQGTGA. The CDR3 here is CASSLIGGTDTQYF. The CDR3 DNA reads TGTGCCAGCAGCTTAATAGGAGGGACAGATACGCAGTATTTT.

Concerning this clone itself: One junction end disagrees with the germline gene, perhaps due to a read error. V and J are TRBV6-5 and TRBJ1-6, with 7 bases lining up with TRBD1. CDR1 and CDR2 from the germline V gene are MNHEY and SVGAGI. The CDR3 covers 13 residues. CDR3 residues: CASTGQPNSPLHF. The CDR3, as DNA: TGTGCAAGCACGGGACAGCCTAATTCACCCCTCCACTTT.

The V call is TRBV28, the J call TRBJ1-5; D gene ambiguous. The CDR3 totals 12 residues. The V end lost 6 bases, the J end lost 5 bases, and 8 bases lay between the germline ends. CDR1 and CDR2 (germline): MDHEN, SYDVKM. The CDR3: CASSRRHQPQHF. The CDR3 DNA sequence: TGTGCCAGCAGCCGCAGGCATCAGCCCCAGCATTTT.

This chain joins TRBV4-1 and TRBJ1-2; D call uncertain. The CDR3 has 13 amino acids. CDR1 is MGHRA and CDR2 is YSYEKL in the germline V gene. Trimming stripped 1 base from V and 4 bases from J, with 7 bases between. The CDR3 loop is CASSQAQSYGYTF. Here the CDR3 DNA reads TGCGCCAGCAGCCAAGCGCAGTCCTATGGCTACACCTTC.

V is TRBV6-5 and J is TRBJ2-2; the D gene is possibly TRBD2 (5 bases). CDR1 is MNHEY, CDR2 SVGAGI, per germline. This CDR3 contains 14 residues. V lost 8 bases, J lost 7 bases, and 17 bases lay in between. The CDR3 spells CASPAADGIGELFF. CDR3 in DNA: TGTGCCAGCCCTGCTGCTGACGGGATCGGGGAGCTGTTTTTT.